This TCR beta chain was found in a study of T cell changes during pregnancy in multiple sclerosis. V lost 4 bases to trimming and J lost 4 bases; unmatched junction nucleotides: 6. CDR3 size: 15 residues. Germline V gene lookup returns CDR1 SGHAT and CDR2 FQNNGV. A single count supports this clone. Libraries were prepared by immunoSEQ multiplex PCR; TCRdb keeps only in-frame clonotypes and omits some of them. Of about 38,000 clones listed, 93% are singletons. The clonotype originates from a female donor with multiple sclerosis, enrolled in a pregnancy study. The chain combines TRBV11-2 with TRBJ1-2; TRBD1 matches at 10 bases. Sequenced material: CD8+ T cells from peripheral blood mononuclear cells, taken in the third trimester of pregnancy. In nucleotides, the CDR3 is TGTGCCAGCAGCTGGGGGACAGGGGAGGGCTATGGCTACACCTTC. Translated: CASSWGTGEGYGYTF.